The 27 T cell receptor beta chains presented below share a single source sample, sequenced in a study of blood T cell repertoires in COVID-19. Assay: immunoSEQ multiplex PCR; the TCRdb copy retains only in-frame clones and omits some. The sample has 350,000 or so clones; roughly 90% are singletons. Specimen: PBMCs or T cells enriched from blood (not recorded which). The receptors come from a woman younger than 45 who had been exposed to COVID-19.

The V and J genes are TRBV18 and TRBJ2-7; a weak D match, TRBD1 (6 bases). The V and J ends lost 4 bases and 3 bases respectively, with 13 bases between them. The germline gives CDR1 KGHSH, CDR2 LQKENI. The CDR3 runs 14 residues. The CDR3 DNA reads TGTGCCAGCTCACGAAACAGGGAAGACTACGAGCAGTACTTC. It encodes CASSRNREDYEQYF.

This chain uses TRBV28 with TRBJ1-2; 9 bases fit TRBD1. V gave up 3 bases and J gave up 3 bases; unmatched junction bases: 20. Per germline, CDR1 MDHEN and CDR2 SYDVKM. The CDR3 runs to 20 residues. The CDR3: CASSFPPAGTGKGKDYGYTF. For the CDR3, the DNA is TGTGCCAGCAGTTTTCCCCCGGCCGGGACAGGGAAGGGAAAGGACTATGGCTACACCTTC.

V gene TRBV10-1 combines with J gene TRBJ2-2, with TRBD2 as a possible D gene (5 bases). The CDR3 runs 15 residues. The V gene's germline CDR1 is WNHNN and CDR2 SYGVQD (reference sequence). The V end was cut by 4 bases, the J end by 7 bases, with 16 bases between. The CDR3 reads CASSVRSGGSGELFF. CDR3 nucleotide sequence: TGCGCCAGCAGTGTAAGAAGCGGAGGTAGCGGGGAGCTGTTTTTT.

The genes are TRBV7-9 and TRBJ1-1; D might be TRBD1 (5 bases). The germline gives CDR1 SEHNR, CDR2 FQNEAQ (reference sequence). V was clipped by 2 bases and J by 0 bases, with 7 bases between them. The length of the CDR3 is 14 residues. CDR3 bases: TGTGCCAGCAGCTTAAAGGGGATGAACACTGAAGCTTTCTTT. It translates to CASSLKGMNTEAFF.

The CDR3 region has the DNA TGTGCCAGCAGCTTAAGCGGGCAGGGAGGCTCACCCCTCCACTTT. Its translation: CASSLSGQGGSPLHF. The V call is TRBV7-3, the J call TRBJ1-6; perhaps TRBD1 as D (5 bases). Trimming took 1 base from V and 10 from J, leaving 14 bases between them. Per the germline V gene, CDR1 is SGHTA and CDR2 is FQGTGA. This CDR3 is built from 15 residues.

The chain joins TRBV3-1 (or the pseudogene TRBV3-2) to TRBJ1-2; 7 bases are a match to TRBD1. V shed 2 bases, J shed 7 bases, and the junction held 7 bases outside the gene matches. The CDR3 extends over 14 amino acids. The germline V gene has CDR1 LGHDT and CDR2 YNNKEL (reference sequence). CDR3 region: CASSQLDRDSGYTF. For the CDR3, the DNA is TGTGCCAGCAGCCAACTCGACAGGGATTCTGGCTACACCTTC.

The chain is built from TRBV5-5 and TRBJ2-6; tentative D call: TRBD1 (5 bases). Between the trimmed V and J ends, which lost 2 bases and 5 bases, there was a span of 11 bases. Germline V gives CDR1 SGHKS, CDR2 YYEKEE (reference sequence). This CDR3 is built from 15 residues. The CDR3 loop reads CASSFADSRANVLTF. CDR3 DNA: TGTGCCAGCAGCTTCGCTGACAGCAGGGCCAACGTCCTGACTTTC. The full variable domain, in which reference TRBV5-5 and TRBJ2-6 provide the parts outside the CDR3, is DAGVTQSPTHLIKTRGQQVTLRCSPISGHKSVSWYQQVLGQGPQFIFQYYEKEERGRGNFPDRFSARQFPNYSSELNVNALLLGDSALYLCASSFADSRANVLTFGAGSRLTVL.

The chain has TRBV11-2 and TRBJ2-7; D is unresolved. CDR3 length: 16 amino acids. From germline, CDR1 is SGHAT and CDR2 FQNNGV. Trimming took 2 bases from V and 3 from J, leaving 17 bases between them. CDR3 nucleotides: TGTGCCAGCAGCTTACTTGGCGGAACCGATCACTACGAGCAGTACTTC. This encodes CASSLLGGTDHYEQYF.

The sample holds a few counts of this clone. The J gene is TRBJ1-2, the V gene TRBV15; D is undetermined. V was trimmed by 3 bases and J by 5 bases, leaving 10 bases between them. In germline, CDR1 is LNHNV, CDR2 YYDKDF (reference sequence). There are 13 residues in the CDR3. CDR3 DNA: TGTGCCACCAGCAGGGGCCCCAAATATGGCTACACCTTC. The encoded protein is CATSRGPKYGYTF.

This sequence joins TRBV5-6 and TRBJ1-4; 10 nucleotides align to TRBD1. Germline CDR1 and CDR2: SGHDT and YYEEEE. The trim removed 1 base at V and 8 bases at J, leaving 11 bases unmatched. This CDR3 is 17 amino acids long. The chain's CDR3 is CASSLNIGTGENEKLFF. CDR3 DNA: TGTGCCAGCAGCTTGAACATCGGGACAGGGGAAAACGAAAAACTGTTTTTT.

The chain links TRBV7-8 to TRBJ1-2; D may be TRBD1 (6 bases). The CDR3 spans 13 residues. In germline, CDR1 is SGHVS, CDR2 FQNEAQ. V lost 2 bases, J lost 3 bases, and 7 bases lay in between. CDR3 protein: CASSLRTDYGYTF. The DNA of the CDR3 is TGTGCCAGCAGCTTACGGACAGACTATGGCTACACCTTC.

The chain couples TRBV19 to TRBJ2-5, with TRBD1 identical over 7 bases. The CDR3 loop spans 14 amino acids. V was clipped by 1 base and J by 5 bases; unmatched bases: 4. The germline V gene encodes CDR1 LNHDA and CDR2 SQIVND (reference sequence). The CDR3 DNA reads as TGTGCCAGTAGTATAGGACAGGGATCCGAGACCCAGTACTTC. This encodes CASSIGQGSETQYF.

The V and J genes are TRBV27 and TRBJ2-2; 7 bases line up with TRBD2. The V segment lost 3 bases and the J segment 4 bases; nucleotides outside the gene matches: 8. There are 16 residues in the CDR3. Germline CDR1 and CDR2: MNHEY and SMNVEV (reference sequence). This CDR3 reads CASSFPGLAATGELFF. CDR3 DNA sequence: TGTGCCAGCAGTTTTCCAGGGCTAGCGGCCACCGGGGAGCTGTTTTTT.

This chain uses TRBV19 with TRBJ2-1, with D tentatively TRBD2 (5 bases). This CDR3 is built from 13 residues. Germline lookup yields CDR1 LNHDA and CDR2 SQIVND (reference sequence). Trimming took 1 base from V and 7 from J, leaving 8 bases between them. This CDR3 is CASSIVALNEQFF. In DNA form, the CDR3 reads TGTGCCAGTAGTATAGTAGCGCTTAATGAGCAGTTCTTC.

This clone was found once. The chain uses TRBV6-1 and TRBJ1-5, with D possibly being TRBD1 (5 bases). The CDR3 has 14 amino acids. Germline lookup yields CDR1 MNHNS and CDR2 SASEGT. V was clipped by 3 bases and J by 3 bases, with 9 bases between them. The CDR3 region is CASSDPGFNQPQHF. The CDR3 bases are TGTGCCAGCAGTGACCCAGGGTTCAATCAGCCCCAGCATTTT.

The rearrangement joins TRBV21-1 to TRBJ2-3; the table's D call, TRBD1, was not checked against the DNA. TRBV21-1 is annotated as a pseudogene. This CDR3 spans 18 amino acids. The CDR3: CASSKVSRDRVCTDTQYF. CDR3 nucleotide sequence: TGTGCCAGCAGCAAGGTGAGCCGGGACAGGGTTTGCACAGATACGCAGTATTTT.

The chain couples TRBV20-1 to TRBJ2-3; TRBD2 aligns across 13 bases. V dropped 3 bases and J dropped 3; count of bases not matched to a gene: 6. Germline CDR1 reads DFQATT; CDR2 reads SNEGSKA (reference sequence). The CDR3 spans 16 residues. The CDR3 nucleotides read TGCAGTGCTAGTTCGGGACTAGCGGGATCGACAGATACGCAGTATTTT. The encoded protein is CSASSGLAGSTDTQYF.

The chain is built from TRBV12-3 or TRBV12-4 and TRBJ2-1; weak D call: TRBD1 (6 bases). V gave up 5 bases and J gave up 8 bases, with 10 bases separating them. The length of the CDR3 is 12 residues. CDR3 sequence reads: CASSPQGYEQFF. Here the CDR3 DNA reads TGTGCCAGCAGTCCACAGGGCTATGAGCAGTTCTTC.

The chain carries TRBV9 and TRBJ1-6; D unclear. The V and J ends lost 0 bases and 4 bases respectively, with 5 bases between them. CDR1 is SGDLS and CDR2 is YYNGEE in the germline V gene. This CDR3 comprises 14 residues. DNA of the CDR3: TGTGCCAGCAGCGTAGAACAGTATAATTCACCCCTCCACTTT. The encoded protein is CASSVEQYNSPLHF.

The chain uses TRBV5-4 and TRBJ2-1; 14 nucleotides match TRBD2. In germline, CDR1 is SGHNT, CDR2 YYREEE (reference sequence). The junction had 7 bases not matched to a gene; V was cut back by 4 bases and J by 7 bases. The CDR3 is made up of 16 amino acids. This CDR3 is CASSAEGLAGDNEQFF. In DNA, the CDR3 is TGTGCCAGCAGCGCGGAGGGACTAGCGGGAGATAATGAGCAGTTCTTC. The full variable domain, its missing parts supplied by reference TRBV5-4 and TRBJ2-1, is ETGVTQSPTHLIKTRGQQVTLRCSSQSGHNTVSWYQQALGQGPQFIFQYYREEENGRGNFPPRFSGLQFPNYSSELNVNALELDDSALYLCASSAEGLAGDNEQFFGPGTRLTVL.

This clone has a single count. The gene calls are TRBV27 and TRBJ1-1; no definite D call. V gave up 5 bases and J gave up 0 bases, with 10 bases separating them. The germline V gene has CDR1 MNHEY and CDR2 SMNVEV (reference sequence). The CDR3 has 14 residues. The CDR3 sequence: CASSRIQVNTEAFF. Here the CDR3 DNA reads TGTGCCAGCAGTCGAATCCAGGTGAACACTGAAGCTTTCTTT.

V usage is TRBV18 and J usage is TRBJ2-7; a weak D match, TRBD1 (5 bases). Trimming removed 0 bases at V and 2 bases at J, with 11 bases between. The germline V gene encodes CDR1 KGHSH and CDR2 LQKENI. This CDR3 comprises 15 residues. The DNA for the CDR3 is TGTGCCAGCTCACCACCGGTGGCGGACACCTACGAGCAGTACTTC. Amino acids: CASSPPVADTYEQYF.

A few counts support this clone. This chain uses TRBV5-1 with TRBJ2-5; possibly TRBD2 for D (6 bases). The germline V and J ends were trimmed by 4 bases and 1 base, with 14 bases remaining between them. Germline assignment: CDR1 SGHRS and CDR2 YFSETQ. The CDR3 is made up of 15 amino acids. The CDR3 spells CASSGQGLLQETQYF. CDR3 nucleotides: TGCGCCAGCAGCGGCCAGGGACTGCTCCAAGAGACCCAGTACTTC.

This rearrangement joins TRBV18 to TRBJ2-1, with 9 positions matching TRBD2. The CDR3 length is 15 residues. Germline CDR1 reads KGHSH; CDR2 reads LQKENI. V lost 3 bases, J lost 2 bases, and 2 bases stayed unmatched. The CDR3 DNA reads TGTGCCAGCTCACCGGGACTAGCAGCCTACAATGAGCAGTTCTTC. Amino acid sequence: CASSPGLAAYNEQFF.

Only one count was recorded for this clone. This rearrangement joins TRBV10-3 to TRBJ2-7, with 12 bases matching TRBD2. Germline V gene data show CDR1 as ENHRY and CDR2 as SYGVKD. Germline trimming cut 4 bases from V and 0 bases from J; bases unmatched to any gene: 13. CDR3 length: 19 residues. This CDR3 reads CAISGQGTSGWKDSYEQYF. Written as DNA, the CDR3 is TGTGCCATCAGTGGTCAAGGGACTAGCGGGTGGAAGGACTCCTACGAGCAGTACTTC.

This clone was detected only once. The V gene is TRBV4-1, the J gene TRBJ2-2; 12 bases line up with TRBD2. Unmatched junction bases numbered 10, after V lost 3 bases and J lost 2 bases. In germline, CDR1 is MGHRA, CDR2 YSYEKL. This CDR3 is built from 19 residues. The CDR3 bases are TGCGCCAGCAGCCACCTTGTTCCTAGCGGGAGGGTAAACACCGGGGAGCTGTTTTTT. Translation gives CASSHLVPSGRVNTGELFF.

The chain links TRBV3-1 (or the pseudogene TRBV3-2) to TRBJ2-3, with TRBD2 identical over 9 bases. V was pared by 1 base and J by 6 bases, with 8 bases of the junction left unmatched. Looked up from germline, CDR1 is LGHDT and CDR2 is YNNKEL (reference sequence). The CDR3 sequence is 16 residues long. The DNA of the CDR3 is TGTGCCAGCAGCCAAGCCCATAGCGGGAGCGGGGATACGCAGTATTTT. Translating it yields CASSQAHSGSGDTQYF.